Below are 19 T cell receptor beta chains sequenced from a single sample in a study of monozygotic twins with cystic fibrosis. Some clones are missing from TCRdb's copy, which holds only in-frame ones; the method was immunoSEQ multiplex PCR. The profile shows approximately 10,000 clones, over 98% of them singletons. Sequencing was done on a sample of blood. These receptor sequences come from a girl aged 2 to 9 with cystic fibrosis.

The chain uses TRBV29-1 and TRBJ1-5, with 8 nucleotides matching TRBD1. This CDR3 region has 15 residues. Germline V gene lookup returns CDR1 SQVTM and CDR2 ANQGSEA. The junction had 10 bases not matched to a gene; V was cut back by 5 bases and J by 4 bases. DNA of the CDR3: TGCAGCGTTTTGTTAGGGACAGGATGGAATCAGCCCCAGCATTTT. Translated: CSVLLGTGWNQPQHF.

The genes are TRBV4-3 and TRBJ2-3; no firm D call. Between the trimmed V and J ends, which lost 1 base and 0 bases, there was a span of 5 bases. Germline CDR1 is LGHNA and CDR2 is YSLEER. The CDR3 loop spans 14 amino acids. CDR3 amino acids: CASSQGSSTDTQYF. The CDR3 DNA follows: TGCGCCAGCAGCCAAGGGAGCAGCACAGATACGCAGTATTTT.

The genes are TRBV25-1 and TRBJ1-2, with 10 positions matching TRBD1. The CDR3 runs 14 residues. Germline V CDR1 and CDR2: MGHDK, SYGVNS. V lost 2 bases to trimming and J lost 6 bases; unmatched junction nucleotides: 3. This CDR3 reads CASSEIGQGDGYTF. Written as DNA, the CDR3 is TGTGCCAGCAGTGAAATAGGACAGGGGGATGGCTACACCTTC.

V usage is TRBV25-1 and J usage is TRBJ1-2; no clear D. This CDR3 is built from 14 residues. CDR1 and CDR2 from the germline V gene are MGHDK and SYGVNS. V was cut by 5 bases and J by 2 bases, with 12 bases left in between. The CDR3, as DNA: TGTGCCAGCAGTAAAGGGAGGAGAAACTATGGCTACACCTTC. Translation gives CASSKGRRNYGYTF.

This chain joins TRBV6-1 and TRBJ1-6; the match to TRBD1 covers 8 bases. The germline gives CDR1 MNHNS, CDR2 SASEGT. V lost 3 bases, J lost 7 bases, and 2 bases stayed unmatched. The CDR3 length is 14 residues. CDR3 region: CASSDRQGNSPLHF. CDR3 nucleotides: TGTGCCAGCAGTGACCGACAGGGGAATTCACCCCTCCACTTT.

This chain's CDR3 is CASSASTGVYGYTF. The CDR3 bases are TGTGCCAGCAGCGCCTCCACAGGGGTCTATGGCTACACCTTC. V gene TRBV9 combines with J gene TRBJ1-2; TRBD1 matches 7 bases. The CDR3 extends over 14 amino acids. With V trimmed by 3 bases and J by 4 bases, 6 bases remained unmatched. Germline V CDR1 and CDR2: SGDLS, YYNGEE.

The gene calls are TRBV18 and TRBJ1-1, with a weak D call TRBD1 (6 bases). Germline lookup yields CDR1 KGHSH and CDR2 LQKENI. The CDR3 is 12 amino acids. Trimming took off 3 bases at V and 11 bases at J, with 13 bases between the two ends. The CDR3 spells CASSPRTVRAFF. In DNA, the CDR3 is TGTGCCAGCTCACCCAGGACAGTCAGGGCTTTCTTT.

V and J are TRBV29-1 and TRBJ2-7; TRBD1 aligns across 7 bases. The CDR3 is 12 residues long. V was pared by 3 bases and J by 7 bases, with 6 bases of the junction left unmatched. The V gene's germline CDR1 is SQVTM and CDR2 ANQGSEA. The CDR3 protein is CSVDKGGWEQYF. In nucleotides, the CDR3 is TGCAGCGTTGATAAAGGGGGCTGGGAGCAGTACTTC.

The chain couples TRBV6-5 to TRBJ2-7; no clear D. Germline lookup yields CDR1 MNHEY and CDR2 SVGAGI. The V gene lost 6 bases and the J gene lost 2 bases, with 17 bases spanning the gap. The CDR3 loop spans 15 amino acids. CDR3 nucleotides: TGTGCCAGCAGCCCCCGCCGGGCGAGGACCTACGAGCAGTACTTC. The encoded protein is CASSPRRARTYEQYF.

The chain couples TRBV27 to TRBJ1-5; 9 bases are shared with TRBD1. J lost 2 bases, V lost 2 bases, and 1 base had no gene match. This CDR3 has 15 residues. Germline CDR1 reads MNHEY; CDR2 reads SMNVEV (reference sequence). The CDR3 DNA reads TGTGCCAGCAGTTTAGGGACAGGGCGCAATCAGCCCCAGCATTTT. As protein: CASSLGTGRNQPQHF.

The rearrangement links TRBV7-2 to TRBJ2-7; either TRBD1 or TRBD2 may supply D (5 bases each). The CDR3 sequence is 15 residues long. CDR1 SGHTA and CDR2 FQGNSA come from the germline V gene. Trimming took 3 bases from V and 2 from J, leaving 14 bases between them. CDR3 sequence reads: CASSFTGEGPYEQYF. CDR3 DNA: TGTGCCAGCAGCTTCACAGGAGAGGGGCCCTACGAGCAGTACTTC.

The chain is built from TRBV10-1 and TRBJ2-3; TRBD2 matches at 10 bases. Germline assignment: CDR1 WNHNN and CDR2 SYGVQD (reference sequence). Trimming took 3 bases from V and 6 from J; bases not matched to a gene: 9. CDR3 size: 16 residues. CDR3 bases: TGCGCCAGCAGTGACGCGCTAGCGGGGGCTTTGGATACGCAGTATTTT. This gives the protein CASSDALAGALDTQYF.

The V gene is TRBV4-1, the J gene TRBJ2-7; TRBD2 matches at 9 bases. Germline loops: CDR1 MGHRA, CDR2 YSYEKL. With V trimmed by 1 base and J by 3 bases, 7 bases remained unmatched. This CDR3 is 16 amino acids long. CDR3 sequence: CASSQVGREGLYEQYF. Here the CDR3 DNA reads TGCGCCAGCAGCCAAGTTGGGCGGGAGGGCCTCTACGAGCAGTACTTC.

The gene calls are TRBV11-2 and TRBJ2-5, with D possibly being TRBD2 (6 bases). Germline V gene data show CDR1 as SGHAT and CDR2 as FQNNGV. The CDR3 sequence is 13 residues long. V lost 1 base and J 4 bases, leaving 7 bases between the germline ends. The CDR3 DNA sequence: TGTGCCAGCAGCTTAGCGGGAGTAGAGACCCAGTACTTC. This sequence encodes CASSLAGVETQYF.

The genes are TRBV5-4 and TRBJ2-1, with TRBD2 matching over 11 bases. Germline lookup yields CDR1 SGHNT and CDR2 YYREEE (reference sequence). The V segment lost 3 bases and the J segment 7 bases; nucleotides outside the gene matches: 12. The CDR3 covers 17 residues. The CDR3 sequence: CASSSQLTSGKRNEQFF. The CDR3 nucleotides are TGTGCCAGCAGCTCCCAACTGACTAGCGGGAAACGGAATGAGCAGTTCTTC.

This chain uses TRBV4-2 with TRBJ1-2; the match to TRBD1 covers 7 bases. After removal of 4 bases from V and 4 bases from J, the junction contained 18 bases not matched to a gene. Germline-derived CDR1 and CDR2 are LGHNA and YNFKEQ. The CDR3 has 18 residues. CDR3 loop: CASSPFPRQGTQGYGYTF. The CDR3 coding sequence is TGTGCCAGCAGCCCCTTTCCTCGACAGGGCACTCAGGGCTATGGCTACACCTTC.

The V gene is TRBV23-1, the J gene TRBJ2-7; 8 nucleotides match TRBD1. TRBV23-1 is known as an ORF, though its function is uncertain. J gave up 3 bases and V 1 base, and 5 bases lay outside the gene matches. The CDR3 runs 15 residues. This CDR3 is CASSQFGTGLYEQYF. DNA for the CDR3: TGCGCCAGCAGTCAATTTGGGACAGGACTCTACGAGCAGTACTTC.

V and J are TRBV7-9 and TRBJ2-7, with D possibly being TRBD1 (6 bases). Trimming took 5 bases from V and 0 from J, leaving 14 bases between them. The germline CDR1 and CDR2 sequences are SEHNR and FQNEAQ (reference sequence). The CDR3 totals 15 residues. The CDR3 sequence: CASSASGTLSYEQYF. The CDR3 bases are TGTGCCAGCAGCGCATCCGGGACACTCTCCTACGAGCAGTACTTC.

The rearrangement links TRBV9 to TRBJ1-2, with 9 bases that match TRBD1. The CDR3 sequence is 14 residues long. Germline V gene data show CDR1 as SGDLS and CDR2 as YYNGEE. The trim removed 4 bases at V and 10 bases at J, leaving 11 bases unmatched. In DNA form, the CDR3 reads TGTGCCAGCAGCAGACGCCCGGGACAGGGATACTACACCTTC. Residues: CASSRRPGQGYYTF.